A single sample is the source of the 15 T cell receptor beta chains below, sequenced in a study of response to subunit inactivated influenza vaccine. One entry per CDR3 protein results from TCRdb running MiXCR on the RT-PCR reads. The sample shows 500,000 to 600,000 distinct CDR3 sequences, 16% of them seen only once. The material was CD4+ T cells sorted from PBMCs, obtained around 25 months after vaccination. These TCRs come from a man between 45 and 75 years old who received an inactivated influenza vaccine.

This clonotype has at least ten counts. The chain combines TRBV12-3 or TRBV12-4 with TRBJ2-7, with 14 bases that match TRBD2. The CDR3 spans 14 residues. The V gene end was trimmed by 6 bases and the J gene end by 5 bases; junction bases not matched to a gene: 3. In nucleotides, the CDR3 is TGTGCCAGCAGCCGGGGACTAGCGGGGGACGAGCAGTACTTC. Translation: CASSRGLAGDEQYF.

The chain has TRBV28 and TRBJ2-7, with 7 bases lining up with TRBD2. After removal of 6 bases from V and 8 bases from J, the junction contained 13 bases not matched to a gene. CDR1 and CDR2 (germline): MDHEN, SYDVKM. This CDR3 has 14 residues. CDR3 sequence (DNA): TGTGCCAGCAGCTGGGGGGGGTCCTTGTACAAGCAGTACTTC. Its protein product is CASSWGGSLYKQYF.

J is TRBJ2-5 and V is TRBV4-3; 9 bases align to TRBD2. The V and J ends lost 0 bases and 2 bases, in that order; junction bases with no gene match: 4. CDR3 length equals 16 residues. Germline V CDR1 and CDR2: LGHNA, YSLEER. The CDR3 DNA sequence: TGCGCCAGCAGCCAAGATCGGCTAGCGGGGCAAGAGACCCAGTACTTC. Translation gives CASSQDRLAGQETQYF.

As DNA, the CDR3 is TGTGCCAGCAGCTTAGCTTTCCGCAACCAAGAGACCCAGTACTTC. This gives the protein CASSLAFRNQETQYF. This rearrangement joins TRBV11-2 to TRBJ2-5; D gene uncertain. The CDR3 loop spans 15 amino acids. Trimming cost V 1 base and J 0 bases, with 9 bases left between them. Germline V gene sequence: CDR1 SGHAT, CDR2 FQNNGV.

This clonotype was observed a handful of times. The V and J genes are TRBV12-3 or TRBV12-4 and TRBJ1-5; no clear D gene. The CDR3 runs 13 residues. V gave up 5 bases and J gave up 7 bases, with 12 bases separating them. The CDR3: CASSPLMLQPQHF. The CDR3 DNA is TGTGCCAGCAGTCCCCTAATGTTACAGCCCCAGCATTTT.

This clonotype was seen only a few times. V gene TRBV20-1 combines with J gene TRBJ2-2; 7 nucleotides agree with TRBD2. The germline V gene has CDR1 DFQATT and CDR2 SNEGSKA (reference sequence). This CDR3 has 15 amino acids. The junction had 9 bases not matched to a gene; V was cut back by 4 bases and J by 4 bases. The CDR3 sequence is CSATRSGTGTGELFF. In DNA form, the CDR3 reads TGCAGTGCTACTCGCAGCGGGACCGGCACCGGGGAGCTGTTTTTT.

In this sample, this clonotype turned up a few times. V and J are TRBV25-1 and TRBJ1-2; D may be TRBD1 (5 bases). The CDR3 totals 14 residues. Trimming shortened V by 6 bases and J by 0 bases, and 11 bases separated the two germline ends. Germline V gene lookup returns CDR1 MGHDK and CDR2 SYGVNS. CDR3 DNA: TGTGCCAGCAGGAGGGACTTCCCTAACTATGGCTACACCTTC. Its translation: CASRRDFPNYGYTF.

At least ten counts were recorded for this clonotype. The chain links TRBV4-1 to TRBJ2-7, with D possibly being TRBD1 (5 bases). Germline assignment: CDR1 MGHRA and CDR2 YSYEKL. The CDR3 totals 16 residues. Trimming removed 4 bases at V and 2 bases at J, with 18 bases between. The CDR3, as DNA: TGCGCCAGCAGCCCCGTTGGCAGGGTCAAAACCTACGAGCAGTACTTC. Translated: CASSPVGRVKTYEQYF.

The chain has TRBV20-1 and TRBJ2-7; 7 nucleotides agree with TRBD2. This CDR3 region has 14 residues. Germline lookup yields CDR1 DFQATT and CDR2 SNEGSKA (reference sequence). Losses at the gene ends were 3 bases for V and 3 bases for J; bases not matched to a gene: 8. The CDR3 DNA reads TGCAGTGCTAGGAGCCTAGCGGAGTTCTACGAGCAGTACTTC. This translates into CSARSLAEFYEQYF.

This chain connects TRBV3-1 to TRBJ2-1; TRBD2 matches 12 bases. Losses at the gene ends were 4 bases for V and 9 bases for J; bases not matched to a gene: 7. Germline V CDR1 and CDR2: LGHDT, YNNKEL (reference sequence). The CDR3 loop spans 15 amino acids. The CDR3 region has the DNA TGTGCCAGCAGCCCGGGGACTAGCGGGCATAGTGAGCAGTTCTTC. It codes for CASSPGTSGHSEQFF.

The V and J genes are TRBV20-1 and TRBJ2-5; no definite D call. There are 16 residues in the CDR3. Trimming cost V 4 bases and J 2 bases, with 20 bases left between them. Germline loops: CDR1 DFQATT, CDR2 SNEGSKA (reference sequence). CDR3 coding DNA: TGCAGTGCTATCCCACTCCGGTGGGTAGAACAAGAGACCCAGTACTTC. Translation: CSAIPLRWVEQETQYF.

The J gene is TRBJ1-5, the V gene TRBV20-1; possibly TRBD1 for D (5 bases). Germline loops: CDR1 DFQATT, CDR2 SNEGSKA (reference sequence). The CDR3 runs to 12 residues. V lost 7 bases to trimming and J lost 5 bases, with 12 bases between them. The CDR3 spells CSGGGGDQPQHF. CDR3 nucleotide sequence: TGCAGTGGTGGCGGGGGGGATCAGCCCCAGCATTTT.

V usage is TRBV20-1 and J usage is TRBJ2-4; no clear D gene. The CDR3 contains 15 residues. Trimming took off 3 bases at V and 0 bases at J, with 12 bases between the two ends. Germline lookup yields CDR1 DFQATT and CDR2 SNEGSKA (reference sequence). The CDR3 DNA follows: TGCAGTGCTAGTATGGCGGAGTTAGCCAAAAACATTCAGTACTTC. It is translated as CSASMAELAKNIQYF.

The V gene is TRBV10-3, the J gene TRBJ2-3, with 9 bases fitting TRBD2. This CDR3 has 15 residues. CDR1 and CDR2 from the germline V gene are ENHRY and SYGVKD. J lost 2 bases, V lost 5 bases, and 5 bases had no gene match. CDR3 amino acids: CAISKTSGFTDTQYF. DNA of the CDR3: TGTGCCATCAGTAAGACTAGCGGTTTCACAGATACGCAGTATTTT.

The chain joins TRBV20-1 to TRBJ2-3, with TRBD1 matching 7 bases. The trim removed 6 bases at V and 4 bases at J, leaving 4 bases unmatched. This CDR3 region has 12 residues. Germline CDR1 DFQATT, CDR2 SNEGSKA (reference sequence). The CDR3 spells CSADGTADTQYF. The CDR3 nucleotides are TGCAGTGCGGACGGGACAGCAGATACGCAGTATTTT.